The present TCR beta chain was sequenced within a study of blood T cells in healthy people across ages (dated by TCRdb to the mid-2010s). Broadly, across the study: In model experiments, template switching captured roughly one uniquely barcoded TCR beta cDNA molecule for every two T cells. Donors were grouped into four age groups: young (average approximately 16 years), middle-aged (39), aged (around 60) and long-lived (about 82). Age-related changes in TCR beta repertoire diversity were measured in the study by deep sequencing normalized with unique cDNA molecular identifiers. Using the same blood draw, the study looked at two additional independent replicas of 1 million unique cDNA reads for two donors, one aged 18 to 30 and the other aged 80 or older. To avoid experimental bias, donors of different ages were randomly spread across the sequencing lanes. Broad study findings and their caveats: Observed TCR beta diversity per million T cells fell roughly linearly with age, and a significant reduction was already apparent by age roughly 41. The percentage of naive T cells measured by flow cytometry correlated strongly with observed TCR beta diversity. Total diversity estimates from one million sequenced T cells were considered lower bounds and underestimates. Compared with the aged group, more naive CD4+ T cells, fewer expanded clones and increased TCR diversity were shown by the long-lived group, suggesting age selection. Donor CMV infection status was unknown, potentially confounding age-related changes in expanded clonotypes. Because profiling used bulk unsorted PBMCs, naive and antigen-experienced compartments could not be compared conclusively.

The roughly 39 donors, aged about 6 to 95 years, were systemically healthy Caucasian individuals from Russia. Approximately 9.3 milliliters of peripheral blood were drawn from each donor into EDTA-treated Vacutainer tubes. Ficoll-Paque density-gradient centrifugation was used to isolate PBMCs, with at least 6 million per sample. Trizol reagent was used to extract total RNA from the PBMCs, yielding at least 6 micrograms per sample. For every donor, flow cytometry on a PBMC aliquot measured the percentage of naive CD45RAhigh/CD27high T cells. Trimming at the junction amounts to 3 bases on V and 4 bases on J, and the germline ends lie 18 bases apart. CDR1 and CDR2, looked up from the germline V gene, are MGHRA and YSYEKL. The CDR3 sequence holds 16 residues, the cysteine and phenylalanine included. Of the read, only the CDR3 DNA is kept; its 48 bases are in frame from base 1. A remark on this clonotype: The antigen this receptor binds is unknown. No clone much larger than this one lies a single base away; base qualities are absent.

Receptors were amplified or captured by 5' RACE. Sequencing was carried out with an Illumina HiSeq 2500. The second PCR ran for roughly 7 to 12 cycles and used a J-beta primer mix along with a sample-barcoded 5' primer. A unique molecular identifier was introduced onto each TCR beta cDNA molecule by a template-switch 5' adaptor carrying 12 random nucleotides. Each sample yielded at least 2.5 million CDR3-containing paired-end reads. All of the RNA was converted into first-strand cDNA using the Mint cDNA synthesis kit, with a TRBC-specific oligonucleotide serving as the primer. Following uracil-DNA glycosylase treatment, all cDNA underwent a first 18-cycle PCR with the universal primers M1SS and BC2_uni_R. The source study handled its data this way. For normalization, 1 million high-quality reads were randomly selected from each sample, with every read carrying a distinct molecular identifier. Instead of being binned into consensus sequences, reads that shared molecular identifiers were thrown out. CDR3 identification, clonotype clustering and error correction used MiTCR with a Q25 quality threshold and the strictest error-elimination algorithm. Lower-bound total TCR beta diversity was estimated with a nonparametric unseen species model using Euler transformation. TCRdb ran its own pipeline on the public reads, namely fastp trimming at Q25 and MiXCR clone calling, and kept in-frame beta chains. Rows with one shared CDR3 protein collapse into an entry with the most common genes and DNA. The V and J calls here are based on TCRdb, not the publication. Counted in this sample were 1,500,000 or so distinct CDR3 sequences; around 40% of them appeared once. The ten largest clones take up around 4% of the sample.

The sequencing input was blood. This TCR derives from a woman aged 18-30 years in good health. Recombination linked TRBV4-1 to TRBJ1-2; tentative D gene TRBD1, with 6 bases matching. This receptor carries the CDR3 CASSHPRPGVVYGYTF. The nucleotide sequence is TGCGCCAGCAGCCACCCCAGGCCAGGGGTGGTCTATGGCTACACCTTC.